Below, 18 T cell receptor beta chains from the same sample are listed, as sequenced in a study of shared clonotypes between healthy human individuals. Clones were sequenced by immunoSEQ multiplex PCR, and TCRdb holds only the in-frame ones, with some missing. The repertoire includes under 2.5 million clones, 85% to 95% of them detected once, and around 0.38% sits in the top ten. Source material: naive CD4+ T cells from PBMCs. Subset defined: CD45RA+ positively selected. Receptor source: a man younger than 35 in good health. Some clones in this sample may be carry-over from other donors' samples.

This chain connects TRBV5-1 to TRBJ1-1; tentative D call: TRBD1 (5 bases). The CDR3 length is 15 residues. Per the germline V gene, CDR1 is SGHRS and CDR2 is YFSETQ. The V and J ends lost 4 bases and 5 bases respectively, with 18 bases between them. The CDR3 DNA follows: TGCGCCAGCAGCCCCCATGGCGAGGGGAGGACTGAAGCTTTCTTT. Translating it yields CASSPHGEGRTEAFF.

The CDR3, as DNA: TGTGCCAGCAGCCCCCAGAGTTCTTCCTACAATGAGCAGTTCTTC. It is translated as CASSPQSSSYNEQFF. The chain employs TRBV7-3 and TRBJ2-1, with D hard to call. V lost 5 bases and J lost 1, with 12 bases in between. The CDR3 sequence is 15 residues long. Germline assignment: CDR1 SGHTA and CDR2 FQGTGA.

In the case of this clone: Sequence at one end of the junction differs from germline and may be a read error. The CDR3 is CASSDSATYGYTF. CDR3 nucleotide sequence: TGTGCCAGCAGTGACTCGGCGACCTATGGCTACACCTTC. This chain joins TRBV6-5 and TRBJ1-2; no clear D gene. The CDR3 has 13 amino acids. Germline V lookup: CDR1 MNHEY, CDR2 SVGAGI.

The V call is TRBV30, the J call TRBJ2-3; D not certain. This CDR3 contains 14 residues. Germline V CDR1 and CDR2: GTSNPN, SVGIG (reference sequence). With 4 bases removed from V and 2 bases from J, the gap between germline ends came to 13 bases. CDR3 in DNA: TGTGCCTGGACTAATCGCGGTTCCACAGATACGCAGTATTTT. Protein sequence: CAWTNRGSTDTQYF. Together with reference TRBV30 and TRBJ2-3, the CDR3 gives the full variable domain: SQTIHQWPATLVQPVGSPLSLECTVEGTSNPNLYWYRQAAGRGLQLLFYSVGIGQISSEVPQNLSASRPQDRQFILSSKKLLLSDSGFYLCAWTNRGSTDTQYFGPGTRLTVL.

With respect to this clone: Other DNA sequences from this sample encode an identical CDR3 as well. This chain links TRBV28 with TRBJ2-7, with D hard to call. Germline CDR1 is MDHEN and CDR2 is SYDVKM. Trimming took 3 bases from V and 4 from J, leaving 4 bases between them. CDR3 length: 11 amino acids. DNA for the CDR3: TGTGCCAGCAGTTTCTATTACGAGCAGTACTTC. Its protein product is CASSFYYEQYF.

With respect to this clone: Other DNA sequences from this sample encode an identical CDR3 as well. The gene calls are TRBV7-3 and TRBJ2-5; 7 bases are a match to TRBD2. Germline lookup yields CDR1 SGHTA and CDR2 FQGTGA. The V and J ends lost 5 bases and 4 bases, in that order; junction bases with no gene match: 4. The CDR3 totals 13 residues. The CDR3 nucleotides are TGTGCCAGCAGCCCACCGGGGGGAGAGACCCAGTACTTC. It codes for CASSPPGGETQYF. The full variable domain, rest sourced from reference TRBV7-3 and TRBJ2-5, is GAGVSQTPSNKVTEKGKYVELRCDPISGHTALYWYRQSLGQGPEFLIYFQGTGAADDSGLPNDRFFAVRPEGSVSTLKIQRTERGDSAVYLCASSPPGGETQYFGPGTRLLVL.

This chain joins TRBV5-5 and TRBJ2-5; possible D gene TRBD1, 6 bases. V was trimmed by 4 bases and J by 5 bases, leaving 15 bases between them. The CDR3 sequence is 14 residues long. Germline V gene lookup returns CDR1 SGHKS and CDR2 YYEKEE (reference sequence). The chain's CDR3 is CASSTSGTTETQYF. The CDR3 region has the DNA TGTGCCAGCAGCACCTCCGGGACAACCGAGACCCAGTACTTC. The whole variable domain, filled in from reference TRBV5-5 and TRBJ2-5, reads DAGVTQSPTHLIKTRGQQVTLRCSPISGHKSVSWYQQVLGQGPQFIFQYYEKEERGRGNFPDRFSARQFPNYSSELNVNALLLGDSALYLCASSTSGTTETQYFGPGTRLLVL.

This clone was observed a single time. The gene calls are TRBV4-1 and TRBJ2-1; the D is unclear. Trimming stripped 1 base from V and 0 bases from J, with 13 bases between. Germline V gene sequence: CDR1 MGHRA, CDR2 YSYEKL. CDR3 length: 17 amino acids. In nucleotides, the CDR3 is TGCGCCAGCAGCCAAGCCATATCTAGGAGCTCCTACAATGAGCAGTTCTTC. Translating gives CASSQAISRSSYNEQFF.

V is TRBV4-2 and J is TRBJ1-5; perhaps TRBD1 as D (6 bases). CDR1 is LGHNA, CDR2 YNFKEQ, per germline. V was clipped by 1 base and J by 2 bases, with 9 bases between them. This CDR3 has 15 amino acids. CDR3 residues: CASSQAGAGNQPQHF. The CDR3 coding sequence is TGTGCCAGCAGCCAAGCGGGGGCTGGCAATCAGCCCCAGCATTTT.

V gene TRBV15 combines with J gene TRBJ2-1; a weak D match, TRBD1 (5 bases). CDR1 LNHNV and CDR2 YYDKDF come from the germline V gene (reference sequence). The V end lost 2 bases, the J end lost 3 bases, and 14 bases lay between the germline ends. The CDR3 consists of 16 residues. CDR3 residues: CATSRLEGVGYNEQFF. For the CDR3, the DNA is TGTGCCACCAGCAGACTCGAAGGGGTGGGCTACAATGAGCAGTTCTTC.

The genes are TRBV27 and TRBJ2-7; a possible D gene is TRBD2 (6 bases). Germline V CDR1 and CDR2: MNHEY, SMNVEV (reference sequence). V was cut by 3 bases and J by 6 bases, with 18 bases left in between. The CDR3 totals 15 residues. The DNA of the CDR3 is TGTGCCAGCAGTTTTGGGAGCGGAGGGCCGGGCGAGCAGTACTTC. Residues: CASSFGSGGPGEQYF.

This CDR3 is CASSSGRYSNQPQHF. The CDR3 DNA sequence: TGTGCCAGTAGTTCGGGACGGTATAGCAATCAGCCCCAGCATTTT. The chain has TRBV19 and TRBJ1-5, with a weak D call TRBD1 (5 bases). Trimming removed 5 bases from V and 0 bases from J, with 11 bases in between. This CDR3 is built from 15 residues. In germline, CDR1 is LNHDA, CDR2 SQIVND (reference sequence).

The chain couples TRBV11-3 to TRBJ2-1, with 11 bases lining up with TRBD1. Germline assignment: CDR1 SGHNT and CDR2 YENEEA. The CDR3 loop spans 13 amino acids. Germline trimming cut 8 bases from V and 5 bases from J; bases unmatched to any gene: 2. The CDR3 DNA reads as TGTGCCAGCGGACAGGGGGCGAACAATGAGCAGTTCTTC. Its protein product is CASGQGANNEQFF.

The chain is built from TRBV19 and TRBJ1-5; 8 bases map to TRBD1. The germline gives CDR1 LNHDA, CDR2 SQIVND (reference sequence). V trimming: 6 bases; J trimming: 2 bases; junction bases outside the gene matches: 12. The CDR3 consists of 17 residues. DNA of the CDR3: TGTGCCAGTAGGGAGTGGGCAGGGGGCGCGGGCAATCAGCCCCAGCATTTT. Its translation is CASREWAGGAGNQPQHF.

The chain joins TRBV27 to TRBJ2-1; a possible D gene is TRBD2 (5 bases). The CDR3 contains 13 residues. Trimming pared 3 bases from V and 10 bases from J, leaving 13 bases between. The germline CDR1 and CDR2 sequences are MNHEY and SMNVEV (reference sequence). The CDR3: CASSFVGAAEQFF. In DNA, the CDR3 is TGTGCCAGCAGTTTTGTGGGAGCGGCGGAGCAGTTCTTC.

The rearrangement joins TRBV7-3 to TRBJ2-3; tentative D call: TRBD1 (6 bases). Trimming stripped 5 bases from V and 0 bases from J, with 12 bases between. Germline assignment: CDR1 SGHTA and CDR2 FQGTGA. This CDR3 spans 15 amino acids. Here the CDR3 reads CASSRTDSSTDTQYF. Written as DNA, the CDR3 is TGTGCCAGCAGCCGGACAGACTCTAGCACAGATACGCAGTATTTT.

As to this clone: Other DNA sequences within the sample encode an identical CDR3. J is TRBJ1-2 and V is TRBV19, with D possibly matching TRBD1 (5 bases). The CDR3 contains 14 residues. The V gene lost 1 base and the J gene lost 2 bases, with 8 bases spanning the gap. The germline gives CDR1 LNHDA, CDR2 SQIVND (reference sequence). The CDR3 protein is CASSIVAGNYGYTF. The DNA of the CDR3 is TGTGCCAGTAGTATAGTAGCAGGGAACTATGGCTACACCTTC. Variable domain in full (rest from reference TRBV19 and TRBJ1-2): DGGITQSPKYLFRKEGQNVTLSCEQNLNHDAMYWYRQDPGQGLRLIYYSQIVNDFQKGDIAEGYSVSREKKESFPLTVTSAQKNPTAFYLCASSIVAGNYGYTFGSGTRLTVV.

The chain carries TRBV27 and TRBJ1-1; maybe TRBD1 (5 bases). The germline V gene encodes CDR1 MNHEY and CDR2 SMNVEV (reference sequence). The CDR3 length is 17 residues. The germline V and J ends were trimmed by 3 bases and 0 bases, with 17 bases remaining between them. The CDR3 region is CASSFLGGRDLNTEAFF. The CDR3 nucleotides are TGTGCCAGCAGTTTCTTGGGGGGTAGAGACTTGAACACTGAAGCTTTCTTT.